Presented here are 13 T cell receptor beta chains from one specimen sequenced in a study of PD-1 blockade in mismatch repair-deficient tumors. Profiling relied on immunoSEQ multiplex PCR, and the TCRdb table lists in-frame clones only, not all of them. In the table there are tens of thousands of clones, approximately 86% of which are singletons. The sample here was peripheral blood, taken 12 weeks after starting pembrolizumab. Source of these receptors: an adult with mismatch repair-deficient cancer.

This clone appeared a single time. The chain combines TRBV27 with TRBJ2-3; TRBD2 is a possible D gene (7 bases). Germline V gene lookup returns CDR1 MNHEY and CDR2 SMNVEV (reference sequence). Trimming pared 2 bases from V and 2 bases from J, leaving 20 bases between. The CDR3 is made up of 18 amino acids. CDR3 amino acids: CASSLTPGGGGPTDTQYF. CDR3 DNA: TGTGCCAGCAGTTTAACCCCTGGGGGCGGGGGCCCCACAGATACGCAGTATTTT.

The rearrangement joins TRBV5-4 to TRBJ1-4; 9 bases line up with TRBD1. The J segment lost 8 bases and the V segment lost 4 bases, leaving 12 bases of the junction unmatched. CDR1 is SGHNT, CDR2 YYREEE, per germline (reference sequence). This CDR3 has 16 residues. CDR3 bases: TGTGCCAGCAGCCAAGATCGGGGGACAGGGAACGAAAAACTGTTTTTT. This translates into CASSQDRGTGNEKLFF.

This chain uses TRBV5-1 with TRBJ2-7, with TRBD2 matching over 7 bases. Germline CDR1 reads SGHRS; CDR2 reads YFSETQ. V dropped 1 base and J dropped 3; count of bases not matched to a gene: 7. This CDR3 has 15 amino acids. The CDR3 bases are TGCGCCAGCAGCTTGAGCGGGAACTTGGACTACGAGCAGTACTTC. Encoded protein: CASSLSGNLDYEQYF.

V and J are TRBV27 and TRBJ2-3, with D possibly TRBD1 on 6 matching bases. Trimming pared 3 bases from V and 2 bases from J, leaving 9 bases between. CDR1 and CDR2 (germline): MNHEY, SMNVEV (reference sequence). This CDR3 comprises 14 residues. The CDR3 here is CASSLGQNTDTQYF. CDR3 bases: TGTGCCAGCAGTTTGGGACAAAACACAGATACGCAGTATTTT.

The chain joins TRBV18 to TRBJ2-7; a weak D match, TRBD1 (6 bases). With 3 bases removed from V and 2 bases from J, the gap between germline ends came to 14 bases. Germline assignment: CDR1 KGHSH and CDR2 LQKENI. CDR3 length: 15 residues. The CDR3 DNA sequence: TGTGCCAGCTCACCTTCCGGGACAAACCCCTACGAGCAGTACTTC. Encoded protein: CASSPSGTNPYEQYF.

This chain joins TRBV4-3 and TRBJ2-7, with D tentatively TRBD1 (5 bases). The CDR3 is 14 residues long. Germline values: CDR1 LGHNA, CDR2 YSLEER. Trimming stripped 0 bases from V and 6 bases from J, with 12 bases between. CDR3 DNA sequence: TGCGCCAGCAGCCAAGATCGGAAGGGGCCCGAGCAGTACTTC. Amino acid sequence: CASSQDRKGPEQYF.

V is TRBV5-1 and J is TRBJ2-3; TRBD2 aligns across 10 bases. J was trimmed by 0 bases and V by 0 bases; bases with no gene match: 7. Germline V gives CDR1 SGHRS, CDR2 YFSETQ. The CDR3 is 18 amino acids. CDR3 amino acids: CASSLGLAGAISTDTQYF. Written as DNA, the CDR3 is TGCGCCAGCAGCTTGGGGCTAGCGGGAGCTATTAGCACAGATACGCAGTATTTT.

This clone came up a few times. J is TRBJ1-5 and V is TRBV28; 8 bases agree with TRBD1. Germline CDR1 is MDHEN and CDR2 is SYDVKM. The CDR3 contains 13 residues. The trim removed 8 bases at V and 3 bases at J, leaving 3 bases unmatched. The CDR3: CASQTGVNQPQHF. The CDR3 nucleotides are TGTGCCAGCCAGACAGGGGTCAATCAGCCCCAGCATTTT.

This sequence joins TRBV6-6 and TRBJ2-7; 7 positions agree with TRBD2. This CDR3 has 15 amino acids. V lost 3 bases and J lost 5; bases outside the gene matches: 10. Germline V gives CDR1 MNHNY, CDR2 SVGAGI (reference sequence). The CDR3 DNA follows: TGTGCCAGCAGTTATCGGGCGGGAGTCCCTAACGAGCAGTACTTC. It is translated as CASSYRAGVPNEQYF.

The sample holds one count of this clone. V is TRBV11-3 and J is TRBJ2-7, with TRBD2 matching 7 bases. V lost 0 bases and J lost 3; bases outside the gene matches: 2. This CDR3 spans 14 amino acids. Germline V lookup: CDR1 SGHNT, CDR2 YENEEA. In DNA, the CDR3 is TGTGCCAGCAGCTTAGAAGGGACTAACTACGAGCAGTACTTC. It encodes CASSLEGTNYEQYF.

The chain has TRBV30 and TRBJ1-1; D is uncertain. V lost 0 bases, J lost 0 bases, and 2 bases lay in between. Germline V gene sequence: CDR1 GTSNPN, CDR2 SVGIG (reference sequence). The CDR3 contains 12 residues. CDR3 loop: CAWSVVNTEAFF. For the CDR3, the DNA is TGTGCCTGGAGTGTAGTGAACACTGAAGCTTTCTTT.

The chain employs TRBV19 and TRBJ1-2; TRBD1 is a possible D gene (5 bases). Germline V gene sequence: CDR1 LNHDA, CDR2 SQIVND (reference sequence). The length of the CDR3 is 13 residues. With 0 bases removed from V and 8 bases from J, the gap between germline ends came to 10 bases. CDR3: CASSIEGEKGYTF. Here the CDR3 DNA reads TGTGCCAGTAGTATAGAAGGGGAGAAAGGCTACACCTTC. Based on the CDR3 plus reference TRBV19 and TRBJ1-2, the full variable domain is DGGITQSPKYLFRKEGQNVTLSCEQNLNHDAMYWYRQDPGQGLRLIYYSQIVNDFQKGDIAEGYSVSREKKESFPLTVTSAQKNPTAFYLCASSIEGEKGYTFGSGTRLTVV.

The chain combines TRBV5-1 with TRBJ2-1, with 7 bases identical to TRBD1. CDR3 length: 14 residues. V dropped 0 bases and J dropped 6; count of bases not matched to a gene: 3. Per germline, CDR1 SGHRS and CDR2 YFSETQ. CDR3 sequence reads: CASSLEGAPNEQFF. The CDR3 DNA reads TGCGCCAGCAGCTTGGAGGGGGCGCCCAATGAGCAGTTCTTC.